Below are 14 T cell receptor beta chains sequenced from a single sample in a study of T cells in Graves' hyperthyroidism and ophthalmopathy. Regions amplified from RNA transcripts were the TCR beta CDR3 regions. The TCR CDR3 was amplified in a first-round RT-PCR using the HTBI primer set. TCRdb passed the multiplex PCR reads through MiXCR, listing each CDR3 protein once. The sample consists of approximately 720,000 distinct CDR3 sequences, about 17% of them appearing once. The sequencing input was blood. The source of these receptors is a woman aged 50 to 65 with Graves' hyperthyroidism that later progressed to Graves' ophthalmopathy.

This clonotype was seen a few times. The chain carries TRBV12-3 or TRBV12-4 and TRBJ1-4; D is possibly TRBD1 (5 bases). This CDR3 region has 14 residues. The V gene lost 9 bases and the J gene lost 8 bases, with 19 bases spanning the gap. The DNA of the CDR3 is TGTGCCAGTTCCGGGGGAGGCCGAGGGGAAAAACTGTTTTTT. Residues: CASSGGGRGEKLFF.

A note on this clonotype: Just one base apart from a much larger clone, this may be a read error. The genes are TRBV5-1 and TRBJ1-4; weak D call: TRBD1 (5 bases). Deletions cut 5 bases from V and 7 bases from J, with 18 bases between. The CDR3 covers 15 residues. Per the germline V gene, CDR1 is SGHRS and CDR2 is YFSETQ. CDR3 sequence reads: CASSLGTLASEKLFF. CDR3 nucleotide sequence: TGCGCCAGCAGTCTGGGGACTCTGGCAAGTGAAAAACTGTTTTTT.

The V and J genes are TRBV5-1 and TRBJ1-1; TRBD1 is a possible D gene (5 bases). The germline V gene encodes CDR1 SGHRS and CDR2 YFSETQ. Trimming cost V 4 bases and J 12 bases, with 19 bases left between them. This CDR3 region has 13 residues. The CDR3 loop reads CASSRPSEGLPFF. In DNA, the CDR3 is TGCGCCAGCAGCCGCCCCTCGGAGGGACTACCTTTCTTT.

J is TRBJ2-7 and V is TRBV6-1; D possibly corresponds to TRBD2 (5 bases). Deletions cut 5 bases from V and 2 bases from J, with 16 bases between. The germline CDR1 and CDR2 sequences are MNHNS and SASEGT. The CDR3 is 15 amino acids. The chain's CDR3 is CASSRVGGETYEQYF. The CDR3 DNA follows: TGTGCCAGCAGTCGGGTCGGAGGAGAAACCTACGAGCAGTACTTC.

The V call is TRBV6-1, the J call TRBJ2-2; D is uncertain. Per the germline V gene, CDR1 is MNHNS and CDR2 is SASEGT. The CDR3 spans 16 residues. Trimming took 1 base from V and 3 from J, leaving 12 bases between them. The CDR3 sequence is CASSEVRAQYTGELFF. Written as DNA, the CDR3 is TGTGCCAGCAGTGAAGTCCGGGCACAGTACACCGGGGAGCTGTTTTTT.

This clonotype was seen ten or more times. The V call is TRBV7-9, the J call TRBJ1-1; no reliable D call. The CDR3 contains 14 residues. Trimming removed 1 base at V and 2 bases at J, with 8 bases between. The germline V gene has CDR1 SEHNR and CDR2 FQNEAQ (reference sequence). DNA for the CDR3: TGTGCCAGCAGCTTAGAGGCGGCCAACACTGAAGCTTTCTTT. Residues: CASSLEAANTEAFF.

This clonotype has a handful of counts. The chain employs TRBV24-1 and TRBJ2-1; 12 nucleotides agree with TRBD2. CDR3 length: 18 amino acids. J gave up 9 bases and V 0 bases, and 11 bases lay outside the gene matches. Germline V gene data show CDR1 as KGHDR and CDR2 as SFDVKD. CDR3 region: CATSDLPPTSGGHGEQFF. CDR3 sequence (DNA): TGTGCCACCAGTGATTTGCCGCCCACTAGCGGGGGGCATGGTGAGCAGTTCTTC.

This clonotype was counted only a few times. The chain has TRBV18 and TRBJ1-2; 8 nucleotides align to TRBD1. The CDR3 sequence is 17 residues long. Looked up from germline, CDR1 is KGHSH and CDR2 is LQKENI. V trimming: 2 bases; J trimming: 5 bases; junction bases outside the gene matches: 13. DNA for the CDR3: TGTGCCAGCTCACCATCTGGGCAGGGGGCGCGTTTGTATGGCTACACCTTC. It is translated as CASSPSGQGARLYGYTF.

This clonotype has ten or more counts. The chain recombines TRBV5-5 with TRBJ1-3, with a weak D call TRBD1 (5 bases). CDR3 length: 14 residues. Germline CDR1 is SGHKS and CDR2 is YYEKEE (reference sequence). The ends were cut back, 4 bases at V and 4 bases at J, with 12 bases in the middle. In nucleotides, the CDR3 is TGTGCCAGCAGCACCGGGACCGAGGGAAACACCATATATTTT. This codes for CASSTGTEGNTIYF.

This clonotype came up many times. The chain couples TRBV19 to TRBJ1-5, with TRBD1 as a possible D gene (6 bases). Germline lookup yields CDR1 LNHDA and CDR2 SQIVND (reference sequence). The length of the CDR3 is 14 residues. The V end was cut by 3 bases, the J end by 5 bases, with 11 bases between. The chain's CDR3 is CASSITGADQPQHF. DNA for the CDR3: TGTGCCAGTAGTATTACGGGGGCAGATCAGCCCCAGCATTTT.

The sample holds many counts of this clonotype. V is TRBV12-3 or TRBV12-4 and J is TRBJ1-4, with a weak D call TRBD1 (5 bases). V was shortened by 4 bases and J by 8 bases, with 17 bases between the two germline ends. The CDR3 contains 15 residues. The CDR3, as DNA: TGTGCCAGCAGTTCAGGGAGTCTGGCCGGCGAAAAACTGTTTTTT. This gives the protein CASSSGSLAGEKLFF.

The chain has TRBV5-6 and TRBJ1-6; D may be TRBD1 (6 bases). V dropped 4 bases and J dropped 10 bases, with 21 bases sitting between them. Germline CDR1 and CDR2: SGHDT and YYEEEE. This CDR3 spans 16 amino acids. The CDR3 nucleotides are TGTGCCAGCAGCCGCAGTTTGTTGGGGGGCGACTCACCCCTCCACTTT. Its translation is CASSRSLLGGDSPLHF.

This clonotype was seen only a few times. The J gene is TRBJ2-5, the V gene TRBV5-6, with D possibly matching TRBD2 (5 bases). Germline CDR1 SGHDT, CDR2 YYEEEE. V was shortened by 0 bases and J by 0 bases, with 9 bases between the two germline ends. This CDR3 has 15 amino acids. CDR3: CASSLGLQYQETQYF. In DNA form, the CDR3 reads TGTGCCAGCAGCTTGGGACTACAGTACCAAGAGACCCAGTACTTC. The complete variable domain, with remaining parts taken from reference TRBV5-6 and TRBJ2-5, reads DAGVTQSPTHLIKTRGQQVTLRCSPKSGHDTVSWYQQALGQGPQFIFQYYEEEERQRGNFPDRFSGHQFPNYSSELNVNALLLGDSALYLCASSLGLQYQETQYFGPGTRLLVL.

This clonotype was recorded at least ten times. The chain carries TRBV5-1 and TRBJ2-7; tentatively, D is TRBD2 (5 bases). CDR3 length equals 12 residues. The germline CDR1 and CDR2 sequences are SGHRS and YFSETQ. The ends were cut back, 4 bases at V and 5 bases at J, with 10 bases in the middle. The CDR3 loop reads CASSGSLHEQYF. In DNA form, the CDR3 reads TGCGCCAGCAGCGGGAGTCTCCACGAGCAGTACTTC.